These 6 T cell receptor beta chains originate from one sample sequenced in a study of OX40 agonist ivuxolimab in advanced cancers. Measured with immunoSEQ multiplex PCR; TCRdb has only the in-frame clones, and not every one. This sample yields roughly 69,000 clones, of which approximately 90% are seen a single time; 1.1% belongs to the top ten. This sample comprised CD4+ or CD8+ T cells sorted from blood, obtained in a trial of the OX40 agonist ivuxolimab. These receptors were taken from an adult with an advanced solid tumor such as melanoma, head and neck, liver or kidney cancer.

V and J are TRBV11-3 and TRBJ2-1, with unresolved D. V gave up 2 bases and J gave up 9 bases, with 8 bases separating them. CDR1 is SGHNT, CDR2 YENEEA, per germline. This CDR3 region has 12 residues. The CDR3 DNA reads TGTGCCAGCAGCTTAACTGTCGGTGAGCAGTTCTTC. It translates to CASSLTVGEQFF.

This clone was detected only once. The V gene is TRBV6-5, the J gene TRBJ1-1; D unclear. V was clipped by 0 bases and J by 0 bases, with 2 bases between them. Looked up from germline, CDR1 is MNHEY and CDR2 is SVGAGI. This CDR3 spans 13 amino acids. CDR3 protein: CASSYSMNTEAFF. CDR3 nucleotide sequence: TGTGCCAGCAGTTACTCGATGAACACTGAAGCTTTCTTT.

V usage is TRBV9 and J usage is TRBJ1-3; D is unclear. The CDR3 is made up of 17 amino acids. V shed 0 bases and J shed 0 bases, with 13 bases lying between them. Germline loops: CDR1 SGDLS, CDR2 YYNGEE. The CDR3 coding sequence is TGTGCCAGCAGCGTAGCTGGGCGGGGAAGCTCTGGAAACACCATATATTTT. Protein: CASSVAGRGSSGNTIYF.

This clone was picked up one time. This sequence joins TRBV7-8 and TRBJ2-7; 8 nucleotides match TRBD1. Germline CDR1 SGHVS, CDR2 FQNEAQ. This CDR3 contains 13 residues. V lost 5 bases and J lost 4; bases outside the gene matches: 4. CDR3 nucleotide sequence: TGTGCCAGCAGCCTGGGGACAGGATACGAGCAGTACTTC. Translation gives CASSLGTGYEQYF.

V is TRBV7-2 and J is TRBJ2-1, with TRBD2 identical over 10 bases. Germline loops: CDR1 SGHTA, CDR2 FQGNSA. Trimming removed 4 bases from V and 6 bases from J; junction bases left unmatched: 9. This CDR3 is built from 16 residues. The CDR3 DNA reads TGTGCCAGCAGCTGGACCCCCTCTAGCGGGGGCAATGAGCAGTTCTTC. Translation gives CASSWTPSSGGNEQFF.

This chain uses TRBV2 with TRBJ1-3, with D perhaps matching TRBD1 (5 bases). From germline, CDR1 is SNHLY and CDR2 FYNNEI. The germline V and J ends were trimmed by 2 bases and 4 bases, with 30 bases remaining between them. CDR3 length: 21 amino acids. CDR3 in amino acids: CASSEFPPTGLAPETGNTIYF. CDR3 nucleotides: TGTGCCAGCAGTGAATTTCCCCCAACAGGATTAGCACCTGAGACAGGAAACACCATATATTTT.